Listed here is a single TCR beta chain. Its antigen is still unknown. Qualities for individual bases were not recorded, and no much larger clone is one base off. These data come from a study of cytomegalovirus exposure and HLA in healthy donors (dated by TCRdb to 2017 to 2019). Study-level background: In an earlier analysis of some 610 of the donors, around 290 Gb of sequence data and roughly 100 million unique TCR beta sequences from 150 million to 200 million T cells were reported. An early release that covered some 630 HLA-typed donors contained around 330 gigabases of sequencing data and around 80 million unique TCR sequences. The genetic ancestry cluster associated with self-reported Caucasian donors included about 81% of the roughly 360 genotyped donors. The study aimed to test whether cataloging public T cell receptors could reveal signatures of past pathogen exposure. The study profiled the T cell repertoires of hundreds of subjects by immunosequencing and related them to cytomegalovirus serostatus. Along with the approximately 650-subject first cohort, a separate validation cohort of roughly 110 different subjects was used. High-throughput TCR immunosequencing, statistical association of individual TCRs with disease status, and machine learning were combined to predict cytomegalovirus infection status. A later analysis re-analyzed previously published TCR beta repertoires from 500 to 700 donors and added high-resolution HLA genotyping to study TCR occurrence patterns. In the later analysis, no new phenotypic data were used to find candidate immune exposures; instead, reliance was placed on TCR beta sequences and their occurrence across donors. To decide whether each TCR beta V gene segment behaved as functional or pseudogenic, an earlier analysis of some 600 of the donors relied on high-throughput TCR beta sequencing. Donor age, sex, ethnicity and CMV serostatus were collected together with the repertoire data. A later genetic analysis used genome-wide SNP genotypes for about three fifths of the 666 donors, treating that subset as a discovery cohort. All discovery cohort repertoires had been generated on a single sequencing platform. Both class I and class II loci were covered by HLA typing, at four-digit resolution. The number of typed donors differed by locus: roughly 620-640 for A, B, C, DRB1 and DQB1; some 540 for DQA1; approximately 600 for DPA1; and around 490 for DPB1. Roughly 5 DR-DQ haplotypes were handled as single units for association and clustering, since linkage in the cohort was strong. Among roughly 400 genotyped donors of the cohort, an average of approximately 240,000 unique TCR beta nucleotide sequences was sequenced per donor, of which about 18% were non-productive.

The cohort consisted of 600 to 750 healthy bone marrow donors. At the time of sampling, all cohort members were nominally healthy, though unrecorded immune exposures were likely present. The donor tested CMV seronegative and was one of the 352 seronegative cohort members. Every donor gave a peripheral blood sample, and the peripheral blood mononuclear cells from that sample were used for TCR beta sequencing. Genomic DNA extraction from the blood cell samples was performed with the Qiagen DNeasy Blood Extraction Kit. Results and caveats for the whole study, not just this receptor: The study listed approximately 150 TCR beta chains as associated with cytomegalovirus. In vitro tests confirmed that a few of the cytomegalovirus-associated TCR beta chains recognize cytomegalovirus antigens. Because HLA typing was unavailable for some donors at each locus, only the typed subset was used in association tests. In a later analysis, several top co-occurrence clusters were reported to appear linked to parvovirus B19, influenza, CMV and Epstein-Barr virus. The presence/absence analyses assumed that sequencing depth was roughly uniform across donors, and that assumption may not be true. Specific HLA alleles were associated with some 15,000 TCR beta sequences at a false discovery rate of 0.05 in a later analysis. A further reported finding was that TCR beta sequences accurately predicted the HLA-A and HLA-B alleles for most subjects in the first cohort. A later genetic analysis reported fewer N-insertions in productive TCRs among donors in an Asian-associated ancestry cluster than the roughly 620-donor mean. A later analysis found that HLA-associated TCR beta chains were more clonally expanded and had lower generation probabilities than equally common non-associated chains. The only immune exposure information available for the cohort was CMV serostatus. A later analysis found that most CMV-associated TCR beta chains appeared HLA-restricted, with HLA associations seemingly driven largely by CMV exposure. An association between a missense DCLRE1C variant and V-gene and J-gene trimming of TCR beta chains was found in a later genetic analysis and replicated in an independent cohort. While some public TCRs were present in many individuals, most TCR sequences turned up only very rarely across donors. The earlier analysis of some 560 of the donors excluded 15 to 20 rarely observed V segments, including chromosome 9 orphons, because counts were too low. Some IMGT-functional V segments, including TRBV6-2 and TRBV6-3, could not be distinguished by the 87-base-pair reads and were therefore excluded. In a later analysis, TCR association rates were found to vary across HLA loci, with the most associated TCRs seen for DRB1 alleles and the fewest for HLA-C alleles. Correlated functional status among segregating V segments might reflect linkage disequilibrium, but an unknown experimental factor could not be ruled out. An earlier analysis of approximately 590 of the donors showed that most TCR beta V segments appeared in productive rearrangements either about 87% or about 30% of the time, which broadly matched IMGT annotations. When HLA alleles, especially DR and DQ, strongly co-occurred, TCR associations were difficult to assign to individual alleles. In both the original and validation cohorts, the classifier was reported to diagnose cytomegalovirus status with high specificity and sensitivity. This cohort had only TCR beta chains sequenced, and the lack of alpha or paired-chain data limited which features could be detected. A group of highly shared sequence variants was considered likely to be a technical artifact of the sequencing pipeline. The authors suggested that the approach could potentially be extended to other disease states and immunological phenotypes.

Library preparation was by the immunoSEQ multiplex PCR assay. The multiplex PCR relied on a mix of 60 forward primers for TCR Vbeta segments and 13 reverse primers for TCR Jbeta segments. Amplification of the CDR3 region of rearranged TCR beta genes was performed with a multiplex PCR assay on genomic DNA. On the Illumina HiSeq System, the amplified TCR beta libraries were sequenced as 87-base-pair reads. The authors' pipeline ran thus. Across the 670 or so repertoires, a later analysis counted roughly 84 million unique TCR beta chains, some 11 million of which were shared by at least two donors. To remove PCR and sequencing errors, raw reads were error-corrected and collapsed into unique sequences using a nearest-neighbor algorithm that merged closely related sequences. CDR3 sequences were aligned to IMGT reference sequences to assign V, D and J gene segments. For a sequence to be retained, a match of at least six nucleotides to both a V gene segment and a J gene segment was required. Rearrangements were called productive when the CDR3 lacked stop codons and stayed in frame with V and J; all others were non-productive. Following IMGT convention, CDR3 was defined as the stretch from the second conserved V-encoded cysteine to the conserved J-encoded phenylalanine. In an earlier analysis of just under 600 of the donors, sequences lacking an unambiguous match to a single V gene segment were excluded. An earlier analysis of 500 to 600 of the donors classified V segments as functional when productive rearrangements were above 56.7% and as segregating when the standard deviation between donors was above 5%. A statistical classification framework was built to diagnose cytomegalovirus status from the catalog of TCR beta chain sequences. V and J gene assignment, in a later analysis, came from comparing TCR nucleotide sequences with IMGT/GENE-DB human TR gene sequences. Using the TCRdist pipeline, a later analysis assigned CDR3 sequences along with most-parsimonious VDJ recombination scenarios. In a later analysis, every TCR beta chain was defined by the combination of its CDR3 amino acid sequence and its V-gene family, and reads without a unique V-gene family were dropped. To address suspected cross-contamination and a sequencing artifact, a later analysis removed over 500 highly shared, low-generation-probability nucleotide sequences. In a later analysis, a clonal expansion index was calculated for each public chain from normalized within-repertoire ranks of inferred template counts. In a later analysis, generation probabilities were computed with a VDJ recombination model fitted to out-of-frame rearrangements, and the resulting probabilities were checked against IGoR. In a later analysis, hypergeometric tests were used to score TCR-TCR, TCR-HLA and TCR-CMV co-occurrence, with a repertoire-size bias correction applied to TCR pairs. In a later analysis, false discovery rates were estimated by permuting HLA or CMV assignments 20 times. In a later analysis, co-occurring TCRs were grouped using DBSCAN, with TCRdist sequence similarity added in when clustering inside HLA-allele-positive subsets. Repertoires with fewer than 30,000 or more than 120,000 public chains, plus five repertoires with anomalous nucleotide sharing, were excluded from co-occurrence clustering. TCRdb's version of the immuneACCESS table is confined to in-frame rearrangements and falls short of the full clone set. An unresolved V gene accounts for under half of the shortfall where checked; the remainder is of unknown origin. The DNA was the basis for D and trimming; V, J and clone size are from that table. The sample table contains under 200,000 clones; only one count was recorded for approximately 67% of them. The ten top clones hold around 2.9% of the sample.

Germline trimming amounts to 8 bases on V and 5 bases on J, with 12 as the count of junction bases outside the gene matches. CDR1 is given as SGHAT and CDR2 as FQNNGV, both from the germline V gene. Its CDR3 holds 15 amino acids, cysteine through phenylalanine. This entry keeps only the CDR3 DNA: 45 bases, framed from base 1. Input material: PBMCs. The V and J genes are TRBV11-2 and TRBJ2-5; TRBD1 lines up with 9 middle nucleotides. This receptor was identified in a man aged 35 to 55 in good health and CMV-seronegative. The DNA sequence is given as TGTGCCAGCCGTTCCTACAGGGGGCGCAGGGAGACCCAGTACTTC. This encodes CASRSYRGRRETQYF.